These T cell receptor beta chains were read from a single sample in a study of T cell changes during pregnancy in multiple sclerosis. The data were produced by immunoSEQ multiplex PCR, yet TCRdb's version contains in-frame clones alone and is incomplete. The sample carries tens of thousands of clones, 90% to 95% recorded once. Specimen: peripheral blood, collected in the second trimester of pregnancy. The receptors were gathered from a female donor in good health, enrolled as a control in a pregnancy study. Each CDR3 is given with its conserved first and last residue. The order of the fields is D gene, clone size, V gene, J gene, CDR3 protein, CDR3 DNA. The D gene is left open where the match is weak. Clone sizes are given selectively: once, few, many, or a class where the clone is expanded.

TRBD2	.	TRBV6-1	TRBJ2-3	CASSERLAGGLNTQYF	TGTGCCAGCAGTGAAAGACTAGCGGGGGGGCTAAATACGCAGTATTTT
.	.	TRBV7-6	TRBJ2-7	CASSSGFGDGEQYF	TGTGCCAGCAGCTCGGGGTTCGGGGATGGCGAGCAGTACTTC
.	.	TRBV6-5	TRBJ1-3	CASSSSPQGIPNTIYF	TGTGCCAGCAGTTCCTCCCCTCAGGGGATCCCTAACACCATATATTTT
TRBD1	once	TRBV11-2	TRBJ1-1	CASSPGTDTEAFF	TGTGCCAGCAGCCCTGGGACAGACACTGAAGCTTTCTTT
TRBD2	.	TRBV7-3	TRBJ2-1	CASSPGLAGEQFF	TGTGCCAGCAGTCCGGGACTAGCAGGAGAGCAGTTCTTC
TRBD1	.	TRBV27	TRBJ2-7	CASRDRDVVWYEQYF	TGTGCCTCTCGAGACAGGGATGTGGTGTGGTACGAGCAGTACTTC
.	.	TRBV7-3	TRBJ2-3	CASSTIGGDISTDTQYF	TGTGCCAGCAGCACGATAGGGGGGGACATCAGCACAGATACGCAGTATTTT
.	.	TRBV9	TRBJ1-3	CASSPSRGGNTIYF	TGTGCCAGCAGCCCCTCCCGGGGGGGAAACACCATATATTTT
.	.	TRBV11-2	TRBJ2-3	CASSSTGPDTQYF	TGTGCCAGCAGCTCCACAGGGCCAGATACGCAGTATTTT
.	.	TRBV7-8	TRBJ1-2	CASSRTGSANYGYTF	TGTGCCAGCAGTCGTACAGGATCAGCTAACTATGGCTACACCTTC
.	.	TRBV10-2	TRBJ2-3	CASRSYLGTDTQYF	TGCGCCAGCAGGAGTTATCTTGGCACAGATACGCAGTATTTT
TRBD2	.	TRBV5-6	TRBJ2-1	CASRVLAGGEQFF	TGTGCCAGCCGAGTCCTAGCGGGAGGAGAGCAGTTCTTC
TRBD1	.	TRBV19	TRBJ1-1	CASLTGQVPGEAFF	TGTGCCAGCCTGACGGGACAGGTCCCCGGGGAAGCTTTCTTT
.	.	TRBV7-9	TRBJ1-1	CASSSRGYRDTKNTEAFF	TGTGCCAGCAGCTCCCGGGGATACAGGGATACTAAAAACACTGAAGCTTTCTTT
.	.	TRBV4-1	TRBJ2-7	CASSLKRTYEQYF	TGCGCCAGCAGCCTTAAGCGGACCTACGAGCAGTACTTC
.	.	TRBV15	TRBJ1-1	CATSRDQGSRMNTEAFF	TGTGCCACCAGCAGAGATCAGGGATCTCGAATGAACACTGAAGCTTTCTTT
TRBD1	.	TRBV5-1	TRBJ1-1	CASSQGAETEAFF	TGCGCCAGCAGCCAGGGGGCTGAGACTGAAGCTTTCTTT
TRBD2	.	TRBV5-4	TRBJ2-5	CASSWSSGKGEETQYF	TGTGCCAGCAGCTGGTCTAGCGGGAAAGGTGAAGAGACCCAGTACTTC
.	once	TRBV9	TRBJ2-1	CASSPKGEGNEQFF	TGTGCCAGCAGTCCGAAGGGGGAGGGCAATGAGCAGTTCTTC
TRBD2	.	TRBV19	TRBJ2-1	CASRSGTSGINEQFF	TGTGCCAGTAGGTCCGGGACTAGCGGGATAAATGAGCAGTTCTTC
.	.	TRBV27	TRBJ2-4	CASSLAGAKNIQYF	TGTGCCAGCAGTTTAGCGGGAGCCAAAAACATTCAGTACTTC
.	.	TRBV7-2	TRBJ2-5	CASSLDPSDGTQYF	TGTGCCAGCAGCTTAGATCCTAGCGACGGGACCCAGTACTTC
.	.	TRBV9	TRBJ2-2	CASEGRNTGELFF	TGTGCCAGCGAGGGTCGAAACACCGGGGAGCTGTTTTTT
TRBD1	.	TRBV28	TRBJ1-1	CASSVTGGGAFTEAFF	TGTGCCAGCAGCGTTACAGGGGGCGGGGCGTTCACTGAAGCTTTCTTT
TRBD2	.	TRBV28	TRBJ2-7	CASSLGLAGIELSYEQYF	TGTGCCAGCAGTTTGGGTCTAGCGGGAATAGAGTTGTCGTACGAGCAGTACTTC
TRBD2	.	TRBV10-3	TRBJ2-1	CATRLAGFSYNEQFF	TGTGCCACCCGACTAGCTGGATTCTCCTACAATGAGCAGTTCTTC
TRBD1	.	TRBV6-1	TRBJ1-2	CASRKPGQGGYGYTF	TGTGCCAGCAGGAAACCGGGACAGGGGGGCTATGGCTACACCTTC
TRBD1	.	TRBV2	TRBJ2-1	CASRANRGRTYNEQFF	TGTGCCAGCAGAGCTAACAGGGGGCGAACCTACAATGAGCAGTTCTTC
TRBD2	.	TRBV11-2	TRBJ2-7	CASSLPPASGYEQYF	TGTGCCAGCAGCTTACCCCCAGCTAGCGGCTACGAGCAGTACTTC
.	.	TRBV5-6	TRBJ2-5	CASSLVRSGQPQETQYF	TGTGCCAGCAGCTTAGTCCGATCGGGACAACCCCAAGAGACCCAGTACTTC
.	.	TRBV5-5	TRBJ2-3	CASSPTYLQGRDTQYF	TGTGCCAGCAGCCCGACTTATCTGCAGGGGAGAGATACGCAGTATTTT